This T cell receptor (beta chain) comes out of a study of shared clonotypes between healthy human individuals. Method: immunoSEQ multiplex PCR; TCRdb's copy keeps in-frame clones and lacks some. In the table there are about 1.5 million clones, 95% to 99% of which are singletons. V lost 5 bases and J 4 bases, leaving 15 bases between the germline ends. CDR3 length: 15 residues. CDR1 is MNHNY, CDR2 SVGAGI, per germline (reference sequence). The receptor comes from a man in his thirties or forties in good health. The specimen sequenced was naive CD4+ T cells sorted from blood. The subset is: CD45RA+ positively selected. J is TRBJ2-1 and V is TRBV6-6; D remains ambiguous. CDR3 amino acids: CASSTPPTAYNEQFF. CDR3 bases: TGTGCCAGCAGTACACCGCCTACAGCATACAATGAGCAGTTCTTC.